The 5 T cell receptor beta chains below were found in one sample sequenced in a study of blood T cell repertoires in COVID-19. Produced via immunoSEQ multiplex PCR; TCRdb's table is partial and in-frame only. The table lists about 110,000 clones, about 78% of them singletons, with approximately 4.2% in the top ten. The sample taken for sequencing was peripheral blood. These TCRs come from a human donor in a cohort sampled during active or convalescent COVID-19.

This clone occurred many times. This rearrangement joins TRBV4-3 to TRBJ1-1; 9 bases match TRBD1. With V trimmed by 0 bases and J by 3 bases, 5 bases remained unmatched. This CDR3 region has 16 residues. CDR1 and CDR2 (germline): LGHNA, YSLEER. This CDR3 is CASSQDVTGGYTEAFF. The CDR3, as DNA: TGCGCCAGCAGCCAAGATGTGACAGGGGGTTACACTGAAGCTTTCTTT.

This rearrangement joins TRBV5-4 to TRBJ1-1, with D possibly being TRBD1 (6 bases). V was pared by 3 bases and J by 7 bases, with 19 bases between. CDR3 length: 15 residues. Germline-derived CDR1 and CDR2 are SGHNT and YYREEE (reference sequence). As DNA, the CDR3 is TGTGCCAGCAGCTCTCCGGACAGCGCTTTTGGTGAAGCTTTCTTT. Protein product: CASSSPDSAFGEAFF.

This sequence joins TRBV18 and TRBJ2-1; TRBD2 matches at 10 bases. This CDR3 is 17 amino acids long. Trimming took 6 bases from V and 2 from J; bases not matched to a gene: 10. Germline V gene lookup returns CDR1 KGHSH and CDR2 LQKENI. The CDR3 nucleotides read TGTGCCAGCTCTCCCGGACTAGCGGTTAGCGCCTACAATGAGCAGTTCTTC. Translated, it gives CASSPGLAVSAYNEQFF.

The chain couples TRBV7-8 to TRBJ1-5, with no clear D. The germline V gene has CDR1 SGHVS and CDR2 FQNEAQ. The length of the CDR3 is 16 residues. V lost 5 bases to trimming and J lost 3 bases, with 17 bases between them. The CDR3 reads CASSQQTGLNNQPQHF. The DNA for the CDR3 is TGTGCCAGCAGCCAACAGACCGGCCTAAACAATCAGCCCCAGCATTTT.

V and J are TRBV28 and TRBJ1-5; TRBD1 matches at 9 bases. Losses at the gene ends were 6 bases for V and 5 bases for J; bases not matched to a gene: 8. This CDR3 region has 15 residues. CDR1 and CDR2 (germline): MDHEN, SYDVKM. CDR3: CASRTPGQGYQPQHF. Written as DNA, the CDR3 is TGTGCCAGCAGGACTCCGGGACAGGGCTATCAGCCCCAGCATTTT.